These 28 T cell receptor beta chains were all obtained from the same sample, sequenced in a study of T cell responses to AZD1222 COVID-19 vaccine. Method: immunoSEQ multiplex PCR; TCRdb's copy keeps in-frame clones and lacks some. Here the sample spans tens of thousands of clones, 90% being singletons. The sequenced sample was peripheral blood, obtained 28 days after the second AZD1222 dose. The receptor set was obtained from an adult who received the AZD1222 COVID-19 vaccine.

The chain has TRBV7-9 and TRBJ2-3, with 9 bases fitting TRBD2. From germline, CDR1 is SEHNR and CDR2 FQNEAQ (reference sequence). The CDR3 sequence is 16 residues long. V trimming: 2 bases; J trimming: 2 bases; junction bases outside the gene matches: 5. CDR3 sequence reads: CASSLFAGGPTDTQYF. The DNA for the CDR3 is TGTGCCAGCAGCTTATTCGCGGGGGGGCCCACAGATACGCAGTATTTT.

This clone was counted once. This CDR3 is CARASRNWGHYGYTF. CDR3 bases: TGTGCCCGAGCTAGTAGAAATTGGGGTCACTATGGCTACACCTTC. The chain is built from TRBV9 and TRBJ1-2; D call uncertain. From germline, CDR1 is SGDLS and CDR2 YYNGEE. The CDR3 has 15 amino acids. With 10 bases removed from V and 3 bases from J, the gap between germline ends came to 22 bases.

The V call is TRBV3-1 (or the pseudogene TRBV3-2), the J call TRBJ2-3; 11 bases agree with TRBD2. This CDR3 spans 15 amino acids. The J segment lost 8 bases and the V segment lost 4 bases, leaving 8 bases of the junction unmatched. CDR1 and CDR2 from the germline V gene are LGHDT and YNNKEL (reference sequence). The CDR3 is CASSPTSGGQSTQYF. The DNA for the CDR3 is TGTGCCAGCAGCCCCACTAGCGGGGGACAAAGTACGCAGTATTTT.

The rearrangement uses TRBV9 and TRBJ1-3; weak D call: TRBD1 (6 bases). V was cut by 1 base and J by 4 bases, with 12 bases left in between. This CDR3 spans 15 amino acids. CDR1 is SGDLS and CDR2 is YYNGEE in the germline V gene. The chain's CDR3 is CASSVLGGPGNTIYF. The CDR3 DNA reads as TGTGCCAGCAGCGTACTCGGGGGCCCAGGAAACACCATATATTTT.

This chain uses TRBV3-1 (or the pseudogene TRBV3-2) with TRBJ1-1; TRBD1 aligns across 7 bases. The CDR3 is 13 residues long. Trimming took 5 bases from V and 8 from J; bases not matched to a gene: 8. Per the germline V gene, CDR1 is LGHDT and CDR2 is YNNKEL (reference sequence). CDR3: CASSTMTGREAFF. In DNA form, the CDR3 reads TGTGCCAGCAGCACAATGACAGGGAGGGAAGCTTTCTTT.

The chain has TRBV5-1 and TRBJ2-7, with D perhaps given as TRBD1 or TRBD2 (5 bases each). This CDR3 is 15 amino acids long. Germline V gives CDR1 SGHRS, CDR2 YFSETQ. Trimming took off 5 bases at V and 3 bases at J, with 18 bases between the two ends. The CDR3 loop reads CASSNPSGANYEQYF. The CDR3 coding sequence is TGCGCCAGCAGTAACCCCTCCGGGGCCAACTACGAGCAGTACTTC.

This clone has just one count. The chain carries TRBV2 and TRBJ2-5, with 8 bases fitting TRBD2. V shed 3 bases, J shed 4 bases, and the junction held 10 bases outside the gene matches. Germline CDR1 reads SNHLY; CDR2 reads FYNNEI. CDR3 length equals 16 residues. CDR3: CASSDRWGGGTETQYF. The CDR3 DNA reads as TGTGCCAGCAGTGACAGATGGGGCGGGGGGACAGAGACCCAGTACTTC.

This clone was seen a single time. The chain joins TRBV10-3 to TRBJ1-1; 8 bases align to TRBD1. The CDR3 extends over 14 amino acids. Germline CDR1 is ENHRY and CDR2 is SYGVKD. The V gene end was trimmed by 6 bases and the J gene end by 3 bases; junction bases not matched to a gene: 6. The CDR3 nucleotides are TGTGCCATCAGGGAACAGGGGGGGTACACTGAAGCTTTCTTT. Translation gives CAIREQGGYTEAFF.

This clone has only one observation. This rearrangement joins TRBV30 to TRBJ1-1, with D unclear. Trimming left V 1 base short and J 1 base short, with 7 bases between. The V gene's germline CDR1 is GTSNPN and CDR2 SVGIG (reference sequence). The CDR3 spans 13 residues. CDR3 DNA sequence: TGTGCCTGGAGTGCTCTTGGGAACACTGAAGCTTTCTTT. Translation: CAWSALGNTEAFF.

Only one count was recorded for this clone. The chain joins TRBV10-2 to TRBJ2-7; D is perhaps TRBD2 (6 bases). Germline assignment: CDR1 WSHSY and CDR2 SAAADI. V was cut by 6 bases and J by 6 bases, with 15 bases left in between. CDR3 length: 13 amino acids. The CDR3 bases are TGCGCCAGCAGCGGGGGAACGGGACGCGAGCAGTACTTC. This translates into CASSGGTGREQYF.

V is TRBV19 and J is TRBJ1-1; D not certain. Germline V lookup: CDR1 LNHDA, CDR2 SQIVND (reference sequence). V lost 6 bases and J lost 0, with 11 bases in between. The CDR3 has 14 amino acids. The CDR3 DNA is TGTGCCAGTAGCCAGGACGCCTTGAACACTGAAGCTTTCTTT. It specifies CASSQDALNTEAFF. Combining the CDR3 with reference TRBV19 and TRBJ1-1 gives the whole variable domain DGGITQSPKYLFRKEGQNVTLSCEQNLNHDAMYWYRQDPGQGLRLIYYSQIVNDFQKGDIAEGYSVSREKKESFPLTVTSAQKNPTAFYLCASSQDALNTEAFFGQGTRLTVV.

This sequence joins TRBV18 and TRBJ2-3; D gene unclear. Germline-derived CDR1 and CDR2 are KGHSH and LQKENI. CDR3 length: 14 residues. V lost 6 bases and J lost 0, with 10 bases in between. CDR3 loop: CASSFSPSTDTQYF. CDR3 DNA: TGTGCCAGCTCCTTTAGCCCTAGCACAGATACGCAGTATTTT.

The rearrangement uses TRBV7-9 and TRBJ2-3, with D hard to call. This CDR3 region has 12 residues. The germline V gene encodes CDR1 SEHNR and CDR2 FQNEAQ (reference sequence). V lost 5 bases to trimming and J lost 3 bases, with 6 bases between them. The CDR3 region is CASSPTTDTQYF. CDR3 in DNA: TGTGCCAGCAGCCCTACAACAGATACGCAGTATTTT. Using reference TRBV7-9 and TRBJ2-3 for the parts outside the CDR3, the full variable domain is DTGVSQNPRHKITKRGQNVTFRCDPISEHNRLYWYRQTLGQGPEFLTYFQNEAQLEKSRLLSDRFSAERPKGSFSTLEIQRTEQGDSAMYLCASSPTTDTQYFGPGTRLTVL.

The V gene is TRBV9, the J gene TRBJ1-6; 8 bases are shared with TRBD1. The CDR3 is 17 amino acids. After removal of 2 bases from V and 5 bases from J, the junction contained 9 bases not matched to a gene. The germline CDR1 and CDR2 sequences are SGDLS and YYNGEE. The CDR3 coding sequence is TGTGCCAGCAGCGTGTTCGGCGGACAGGGCGATAATTCACCCCTCCACTTT. Its translation: CASSVFGGQGDNSPLHF.

This chain joins TRBV6-1 and TRBJ2-7; D ambiguous. With 2 bases removed from V and 7 bases from J, the gap between germline ends came to 9 bases. Germline-derived CDR1 and CDR2 are MNHNS and SASEGT. The CDR3 contains 12 residues. CDR3 DNA sequence: TGTGCCAGCAGTGAAATAATGGGAGAGCAGTACTTC. This codes for CASSEIMGEQYF.

The V gene is TRBV5-4, the J gene TRBJ2-2, with 9 bases fitting TRBD1. The CDR3 covers 15 residues. Losses at the gene ends were 5 bases for V and 5 bases for J; bases not matched to a gene: 7. Germline-derived CDR1 and CDR2 are SGHNT and YYREEE (reference sequence). The CDR3 loop reads CASSLGDRATGELFF. The CDR3 DNA follows: TGTGCCAGCAGTTTAGGGGACAGGGCTACCGGGGAGCTGTTTTTT.

The chain uses TRBV11-3 and TRBJ1-1; TRBD1 is a possible D gene (6 bases). Per the germline V gene, CDR1 is SGHNT and CDR2 is YENEEA. The CDR3 totals 13 residues. Trimming cost V 0 bases and J 4 bases, with 6 bases left between them. CDR3 nucleotides: TGTGCCAGCAGCTTAGAACAGGGCACTGAAGCTTTCTTT. Protein product: CASSLEQGTEAFF.

The gene calls are TRBV3-1 (or the pseudogene TRBV3-2) and TRBJ2-5; D might be TRBD2 (6 bases). The CDR3 sequence is 15 residues long. In germline, CDR1 is LGHDT, CDR2 YNNKEL (reference sequence). Trimming left V 0 bases short and J 2 bases short, with 10 bases between. The CDR3 DNA reads TGTGCCAGCAGCCAAGACGGGGGTGGGCAAGAGACCCAGTACTTC. Translating it yields CASSQDGGGQETQYF.

The rearrangement uses TRBV27 and TRBJ2-2; 8 bases agree with TRBD1. This CDR3 is 16 amino acids long. Germline assignment: CDR1 MNHEY and CDR2 SMNVEV (reference sequence). V dropped 4 bases and J dropped 4; count of bases not matched to a gene: 8. The chain's CDR3 is CASSSDRGTGTGELFF. The DNA for the CDR3 is TGTGCCAGCAGTTCCGACAGGGGTACTGGCACCGGGGAGCTGTTTTTT.

V usage is TRBV5-1 and J usage is TRBJ2-5; possibly TRBD1 for D (7 bases). V was pared by 4 bases and J by 2 bases, with 12 bases between. CDR1 and CDR2 (germline): SGHRS, YFSETQ. This CDR3 is 14 amino acids long. In nucleotides, the CDR3 is TGCGCCAGCAGCCCAGGGGGGCCACAAGAGACCCAGTACTTC. Translation: CASSPGGPQETQYF.

The chain couples TRBV7-2 to TRBJ2-2; TRBD2 agrees at 7 bases. The germline CDR1 and CDR2 sequences are SGHTA and FQGNSA. V lost 0 bases and J lost 2; bases outside the gene matches: 9. CDR3 length: 18 amino acids. CDR3 sequence (DNA): TGTGCCAGCAGCTTAGCAGGAGGGAGCGGGGCCAACACCGGGGAGCTGTTTTTT. It encodes CASSLAGGSGANTGELFF.

V is TRBV5-3 and J is TRBJ1-1; tentative D call: TRBD1 (6 bases). TRBV5-3 is classed as an ORF, of uncertain function. The CDR3 has 14 amino acids. Trimming took 4 bases from V and 2 from J, leaving 12 bases between them. The CDR3 bases are TGTGCCAGAAGCCACAGGGATTTAAACACTGAAGCTTTCTTT. It translates to CARSHRDLNTEAFF.

The chain links TRBV4-3 to TRBJ1-6, with D perhaps TRBD1 (5 bases). The V end was cut by 5 bases, the J end by 8 bases, with 10 bases between. This CDR3 has 13 residues. Germline CDR1 is LGHNA and CDR2 is YSLEER. CDR3 sequence reads: CASSGGWDSPLHF. The CDR3 bases are TGCGCCAGCAGCGGGGGGTGGGATTCACCCCTCCACTTT.

V gene TRBV5-5 combines with J gene TRBJ1-5; 12 bases agree with TRBD1. CDR3 size: 19 residues. Unmatched junction bases numbered 12, after V lost 4 bases and J lost 1 base. CDR1 is SGHKS, CDR2 YYEKEE, per germline (reference sequence). In nucleotides, the CDR3 is TGTGCCAGCAGCCAACTCTGGGACAGGGGGCGCGGGAGCAATCAGCCCCAGCATTTT. Translating gives CASSQLWDRGRGSNQPQHF.

Only one count was recorded for this clone. V and J are TRBV3-1 (or the pseudogene TRBV3-2) and TRBJ1-6; perhaps TRBD1 as D (5 bases). The CDR3 is made up of 17 amino acids. V lost 4 bases to trimming and J lost 3 bases, with 16 bases between them. The V gene's germline CDR1 is LGHDT and CDR2 YNNKEL (reference sequence). In DNA, the CDR3 is TGTGCCAGCAGCCGGAGGCAGGGCAACAACTATAATTCACCCCTCCACTTT. Its protein is CASSRRQGNNYNSPLHF.

The chain has TRBV6-1 and TRBJ2-2; D perhaps matches TRBD1 (5 bases). Germline CDR1 and CDR2: MNHNS and SASEGT. CDR3 length: 13 amino acids. V dropped 7 bases and J dropped 7 bases, with 13 bases sitting between them. CDR3 nucleotide sequence: TGTGCCAGCACACAGGCTCCAAGCGGGGAGCTGTTTTTT. It is translated as CASTQAPSGELFF.

This clone came up once. The chain has TRBV7-2 and TRBJ1-1; the D is unclear. Trimming stripped 1 base from V and 0 bases from J, with 6 bases between. There are 14 residues in the CDR3. Germline-derived CDR1 and CDR2 are SGHTA and FQGNSA. Written as DNA, the CDR3 is TGTGCCAGCAGCTTAGGAGAAATGAACACTGAAGCTTTCTTT. The encoded protein is CASSLGEMNTEAFF.

The V gene is TRBV6-5, the J gene TRBJ1-3; 7 bases match TRBD1. V lost 4 bases to trimming and J lost 2 bases; unmatched junction nucleotides: 8. This CDR3 spans 16 amino acids. Germline V gene data show CDR1 as MNHEY and CDR2 as SVGAGI. CDR3 in amino acids: CASSSVGTAPGNTIYF. Here the CDR3 DNA reads TGTGCCAGCAGTTCGGTGGGGACAGCTCCTGGAAACACCATATATTTT.